These T cell receptor beta chains were read from a single sample in a study of blood T cell repertoires in COVID-19. The table came from immunoSEQ multiplex PCR; TCRdb's copy has only in-frame clones and leaves some out. The table lists roughly 120,000 clones, roughly four fifths of them singletons. The sequencing sample was made of peripheral blood. The receptors were gathered from a man in his 70s with acute or convalescent COVID-19. Both conserved end residues are part of each CDR3. Fields, in order: J gene, clone size, V gene, D gene, CDR3 protein, CDR3 DNA. The D gene is left open where the match is weak. Size values are once, few and many counts, or a class for expanded clones, and some rows have none.

>TRBJ2-7|.|TRBV28|.
CASSVRTAGLLYEQYF
TGTGCCAGCAGTGTCAGGACAGCCGGCCTCCTTTACGAGCAGTACTTC
>TRBJ1-2|few|TRBV28|TRBD1
CASSYGTGTNGYTF
TGTGCCAGCAGTTACGGGACAGGAACTAATGGCTACACCTTC
>TRBJ2-7|.|TRBV1|.
CTSSQVGGQGAFIYEQYF
TGCACCAGCAGCCAAGTGGGAGGACAGGGGGCCTTTATCTACGAGCAGTACTTC
>TRBJ1-2|.|TRBV5-6|.
CASSLTTPTHGYTF
TGTGCCAGCAGCTTGACCACACCAACACATGGCTACACCTTC
>TRBJ1-4|.|TRBV19|.
CASSIQQRVNEKLFF
TGTGCCAGTAGTATCCAACAGAGGGTCAATGAAAAACTGTTTTTT
>TRBJ2-1|once|TRBV18|TRBD1
CASSPPKGAGNEQFF
TGTGCCAGCTCACCACCTAAGGGGGCTGGCAATGAGCAGTTCTTC
>TRBJ1-5|.|TRBV7-9|.
CASSLLDSNQPQHF
TGTGCCAGCAGCTTGTTAGATAGCAATCAGCCCCAGCATTTT
>TRBJ1-1|.|TRBV2|.
CASSADRMNTEAFF
TGTGCCAGCAGTGCAGACAGGATGAACACTGAAGCTTTCTTT
>TRBJ2-1|.|TRBV7-3|TRBD2
CASRSAGGNEQFF
TGTGCCAGCAGATCAGCGGGGGGAAATGAGCAGTTCTTC
>TRBJ2-1|.|TRBV5-1|.
CASRRFRGALGDEQFF
TGCGCCAGCAGGAGGTTTCGGGGGGCCCTCGGCGATGAGCAGTTCTTC
>TRBJ2-3|.|TRBV5-1|TRBD2
CASSLVYSGLAGDRTDTQYF
TGCGCCAGCAGCTTGGTTTACTCGGGACTAGCGGGGGACCGCACAGATACGCAGTATTTT
>TRBJ2-7|.|TRBV28|.
CASSLVSYEQYF
TGTGCCAGCAGTTTAGTTAGCTACGAGCAGTACTTC
>TRBJ2-2|.|TRBV5-1|.
CASFDRHPGELFF
TGCGCCAGCTTTGACAGGCATCCCGGGGAGCTGTTTTTT
>TRBJ2-1|.|TRBV29-1|TRBD2
CSGYGLAGALGNNEQFF
TGCAGCGGATATGGACTAGCGGGAGCCCTGGGTAACAATGAGCAGTTCTTC
>TRBJ1-5|.|TRBV6-1|TRBD1
CASSEQTGGLNQPQHF
TGTGCCAGCAGTGAGCAGACAGGGGGTCTCAATCAGCCCCAGCATTTT
>TRBJ2-3|.|TRBV28|.
CASNPLGARGTDTQYF
TGTGCCAGCAACCCCCTGGGGGCTCGGGGCACAGATACGCAGTATTTT
>TRBJ1-1|.|TRBV29-1|TRBD1
CSGLGGSLEAFF
TGCAGCGGGCTAGGGGGCTCCCTTGAAGCTTTCTTT
>TRBJ2-1|.|TRBV29-1|TRBD2
CSVGREGNEQFF
TGCAGCGTTGGTCGGGAGGGCAATGAGCAGTTCTTC